This record looks at one TCR beta chain sequence and its context. The antigen it binds to is not known. The input lacks base qualities; no much larger clone sits a single base away. This record comes from a study of T cell changes during pregnancy in multiple sclerosis (dated by TCRdb to between 2019 and 2020). Some background on the complete study: The study examined how the T cell repertoire changed over the course of pregnancy in women with multiple sclerosis.

The CDR3 runs 18 residues from the cysteine to the phenylalanine. The only DNA kept is the CDR3, 54 bases in frame from the first base. The germline V gene provides CDR1 SNHLY and CDR2 FYNNEI. Trimming takes 5 bases off V and 2 bases off J; junction bases not matched to a gene: 14. The library was generated by the immunoSEQ multiplex PCR assay. TCRdb limited this immuneACCESS table to in-frame rearrangements with V and J called. A share of clones is missing; checked studies link under half to unresolved V genes, and the rest is unexplained. The sample data list 40,000 to 50,000 clones, and about nine tenths of these were observed just once. The ten largest clones add up to roughly 0.55% of the sample.

This material consisted of CD4+ T cells from peripheral blood mononuclear cells, taken in the third trimester of pregnancy. The TCR comes from a female donor with multiple sclerosis, enrolled in a pregnancy study. The chain is made from TRBV2 and TRBJ2-3, and 9 junctional nucleotides match TRBD1. The nucleotides are TGTGCCAGCAGTACAAGACAGGGGGGTTCTCCCAACACAGATACGCAGTATTTT. It specifies CASSTRQGGSPNTDTQYF.